This T cell receptor (beta chain) emerged from a study of early T cells in non-severe SARS-CoV-2 infection. Whole-study context: Sequencing of unsorted whole blood was done on bulk RNA, leaving chains unpaired.

V dropped 5 bases and J dropped 2 bases, with 10 bases sitting between them. This CDR3 contains 12 residues. Germline CDR1 SQVTM, CDR2 ANQGSEA. Concerning this clonotype itself: No antigen is known for it.

Findings and limits, study-wide: Sequences matched to VDJdb favored anti-spike CD8 responses, while private and CD4 specificities were missed.

Unique molecular identifiers (one per individual cDNA molecule) were attached. Each CDR3 protein is one row after TCRdb ran MiXCR on the 5' RACE reads. The table records some 91,000 distinct CDR3 sequences, approximately 13% of them present only once. Sample: whole blood. The clonotype originates from an adult who was a healthcare worker with PCR-confirmed SARS-CoV-2 infection or an uninfected control (not recorded which). The V and J genes are TRBV29-1 and TRBJ2-7; D is uncertain. The chain's CDR3 is CSVNGETYEQYF. CDR3 bases: TGCAGCGTTAACGGAGAGACCTACGAGCAGTACTTC.